This T cell receptor beta chain was found in a study of regulatory T cells in long-lasting Graves disease. Deletions cut 5 bases from V and 2 bases from J, with 13 bases between. Germline CDR1 reads MNHEY; CDR2 reads SVGEGT. The length of the CDR3 is 14 residues. This clonotype was seen a handful of times. Time point defined: newly diagnosed GD, antithyroid drugs for less than 3 months. The TCR library was made from RNA that had been extracted from PBMCs in TRIzol. CDR3-region Arm-PCR and iRepertoire HTBI primers produced the TCR beta libraries. TCRdb re-called the multiplex PCR reads through MiXCR, storing one row per CDR3 protein. Of approximately 540,000 distinct CDR3 sequences in the sample, around 11% were seen once. The same data also contributed to another study, on T cells in Graves' hyperthyroidism and ophthalmopathy.

Material: peripheral blood mononuclear cells (PBMCs), obtained at new diagnosis, from a patient treated with antithyroid drugs. The rearrangement uses TRBV6-2 or TRBV6-3 and TRBJ2-7; TRBD1 is a possible D gene (5 bases). This TCR was recovered from a woman under 40 with Graves disease. CDR3 in amino acids: CASSRGDRAYEQYF. The CDR3 DNA reads TGTGCCAGCAGTAGAGGAGACAGAGCCTACGAGCAGTACTTC.